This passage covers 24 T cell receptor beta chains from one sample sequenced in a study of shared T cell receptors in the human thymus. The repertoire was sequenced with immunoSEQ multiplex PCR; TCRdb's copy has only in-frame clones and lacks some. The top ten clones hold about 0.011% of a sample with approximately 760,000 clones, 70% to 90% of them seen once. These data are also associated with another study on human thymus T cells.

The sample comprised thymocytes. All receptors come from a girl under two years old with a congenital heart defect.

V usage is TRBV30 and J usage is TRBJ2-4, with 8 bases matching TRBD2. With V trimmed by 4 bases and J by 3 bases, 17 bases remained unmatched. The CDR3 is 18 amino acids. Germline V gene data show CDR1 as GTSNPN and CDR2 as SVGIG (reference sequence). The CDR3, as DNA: TGTGCCTGGAATGTCAGGGACGGGGGGGGTCGCGACAAAAACATTCAGTACTTC. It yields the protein CAWNVRDGGGRDKNIQYF.

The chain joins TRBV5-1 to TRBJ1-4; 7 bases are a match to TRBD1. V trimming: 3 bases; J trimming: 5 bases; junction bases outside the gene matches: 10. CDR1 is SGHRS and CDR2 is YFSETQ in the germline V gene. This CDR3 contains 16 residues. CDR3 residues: CASSWGLEDRNEKLFF. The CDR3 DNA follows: TGCGCCAGCAGCTGGGGCCTAGAGGACAGGAATGAAAAACTGTTTTTT.

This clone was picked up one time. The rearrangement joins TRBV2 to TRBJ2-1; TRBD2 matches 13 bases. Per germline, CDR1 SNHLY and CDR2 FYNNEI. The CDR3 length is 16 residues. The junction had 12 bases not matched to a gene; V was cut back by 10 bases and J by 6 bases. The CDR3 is CAILPRTSGGLNEQFF. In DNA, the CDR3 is TGTGCCATCCTACCTCGGACTAGCGGGGGTCTCAATGAGCAGTTCTTC.

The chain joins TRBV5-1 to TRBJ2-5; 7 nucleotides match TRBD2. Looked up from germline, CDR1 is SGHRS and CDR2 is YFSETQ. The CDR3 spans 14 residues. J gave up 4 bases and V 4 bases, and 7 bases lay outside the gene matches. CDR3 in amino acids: CASSPLSGGETQYF. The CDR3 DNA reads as TGCGCCAGCAGCCCCCTGTCGGGGGGAGAGACCCAGTACTTC.

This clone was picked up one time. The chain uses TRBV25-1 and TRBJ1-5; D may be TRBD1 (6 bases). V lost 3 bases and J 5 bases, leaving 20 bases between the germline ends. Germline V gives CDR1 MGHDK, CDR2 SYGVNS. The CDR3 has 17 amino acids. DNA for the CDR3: TGTGCCAGCAGTGACGACAGGTCCCCCCACCAGGATCAGCCCCAGCATTTT. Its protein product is CASSDDRSPHQDQPQHF.

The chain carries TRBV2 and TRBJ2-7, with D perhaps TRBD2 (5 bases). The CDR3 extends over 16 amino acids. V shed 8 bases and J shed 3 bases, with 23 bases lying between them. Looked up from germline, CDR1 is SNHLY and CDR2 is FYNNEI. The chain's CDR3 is CASLFGRAELNYEQYF. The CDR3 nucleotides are TGTGCCAGCCTCTTCGGGCGGGCAGAATTAAACTACGAGCAGTACTTC.

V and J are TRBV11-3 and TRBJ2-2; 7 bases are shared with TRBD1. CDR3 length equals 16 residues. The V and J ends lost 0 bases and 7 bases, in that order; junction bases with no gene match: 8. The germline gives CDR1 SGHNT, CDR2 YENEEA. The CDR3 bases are TGTGCCAGCAGCTTAGATCTGGGGACAGTTAACGGGGAGCTGTTTTTT. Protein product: CASSLDLGTVNGELFF.

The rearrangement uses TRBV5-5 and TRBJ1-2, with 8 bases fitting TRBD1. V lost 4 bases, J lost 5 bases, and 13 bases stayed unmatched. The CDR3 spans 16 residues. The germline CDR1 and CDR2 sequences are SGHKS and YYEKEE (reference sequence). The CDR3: CASSPHGQGRVYGYTF. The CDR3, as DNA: TGTGCCAGCAGCCCTCACGGACAGGGTCGGGTATATGGCTACACCTTC.

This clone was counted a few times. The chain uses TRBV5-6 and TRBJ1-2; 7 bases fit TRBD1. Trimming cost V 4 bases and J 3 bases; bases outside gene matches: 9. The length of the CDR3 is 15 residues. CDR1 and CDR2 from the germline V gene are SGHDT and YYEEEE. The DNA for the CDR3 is TGTGCCAGCAGCCGAGGACAGGAACGAGACTATGGCTACACCTTC. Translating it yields CASSRGQERDYGYTF.

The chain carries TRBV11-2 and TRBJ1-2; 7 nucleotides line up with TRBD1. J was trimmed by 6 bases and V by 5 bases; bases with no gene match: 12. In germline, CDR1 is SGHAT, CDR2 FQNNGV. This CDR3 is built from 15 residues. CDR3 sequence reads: CASSRTGAGVDGYTF. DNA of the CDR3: TGTGCCAGCAGCCGAACAGGGGCGGGCGTTGATGGCTACACCTTC.

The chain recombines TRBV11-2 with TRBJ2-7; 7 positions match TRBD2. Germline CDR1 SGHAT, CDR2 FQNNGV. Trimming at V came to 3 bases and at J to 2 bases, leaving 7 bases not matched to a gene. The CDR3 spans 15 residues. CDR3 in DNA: TGTGCCAGCAGCTTCCCCGGACTAGTTCCCTACGAGCAGTACTTC. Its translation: CASSFPGLVPYEQYF.

CDR3 protein: CASSLAFYKHEQYF. CDR3 nucleotide sequence: TGCGCCAGCAGCTTGGCCTTCTATAAACACGAGCAGTACTTC. The chain couples TRBV5-1 to TRBJ2-7, with no clear D. Germline values: CDR1 SGHRS, CDR2 YFSETQ. CDR3 size: 14 residues. V lost 0 bases to trimming and J lost 5 bases, with 12 bases between them.

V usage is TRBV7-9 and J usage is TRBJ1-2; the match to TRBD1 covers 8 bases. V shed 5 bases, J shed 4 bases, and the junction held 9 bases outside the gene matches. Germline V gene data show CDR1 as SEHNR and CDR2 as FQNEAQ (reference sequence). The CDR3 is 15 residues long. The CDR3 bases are TGTGCCAGCAGCAACCTGACAGGGGTGGGCTATGGCTACACCTTC. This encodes CASSNLTGVGYGYTF.

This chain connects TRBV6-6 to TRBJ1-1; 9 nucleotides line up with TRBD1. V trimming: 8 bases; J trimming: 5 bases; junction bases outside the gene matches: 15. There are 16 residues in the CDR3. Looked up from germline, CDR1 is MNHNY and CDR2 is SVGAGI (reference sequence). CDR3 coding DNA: TGTGCCAGCTCGCAGACAGAGGACAGGGGATGGACTGAAGCTTTCTTT. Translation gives CASSQTEDRGWTEAFF.

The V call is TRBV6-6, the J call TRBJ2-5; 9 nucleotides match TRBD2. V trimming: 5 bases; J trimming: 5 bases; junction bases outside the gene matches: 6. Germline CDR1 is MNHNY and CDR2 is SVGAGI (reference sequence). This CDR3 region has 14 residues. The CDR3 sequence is CASSKIAGAETQYF. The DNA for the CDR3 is TGTGCCAGCAGTAAAATAGCGGGGGCGGAGACCCAGTACTTC.

The CDR3 loop is CASTSPGEGGYEQYF. In nucleotides, the CDR3 is TGTGCCAGCACCTCCCCCGGGGAGGGGGGATACGAGCAGTACTTC. The genes are TRBV28 and TRBJ2-7; D might be TRBD2 (7 bases). The CDR3 totals 15 residues. The V gene's germline CDR1 is MDHEN and CDR2 SYDVKM. Trimming took 7 bases from V and 4 from J, leaving 20 bases between them.

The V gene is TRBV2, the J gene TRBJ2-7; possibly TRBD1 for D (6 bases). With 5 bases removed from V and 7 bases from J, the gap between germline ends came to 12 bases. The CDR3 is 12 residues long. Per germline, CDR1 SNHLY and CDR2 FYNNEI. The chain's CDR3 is CASSRNTGEQYF. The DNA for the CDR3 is TGTGCCAGCAGTAGAAACACAGGGGAGCAGTACTTC. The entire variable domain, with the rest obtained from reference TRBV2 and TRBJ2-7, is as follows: EPEVTQTPSHQVTQMGQEVILRCVPISNHLYFYWYRQILGQKVEFLVSFYNNEISEKSEIFDDQFSVERPDGSNFTLKIRSTKLEDSAMYFCASSRNTGEQYFGPGTRLTVT.

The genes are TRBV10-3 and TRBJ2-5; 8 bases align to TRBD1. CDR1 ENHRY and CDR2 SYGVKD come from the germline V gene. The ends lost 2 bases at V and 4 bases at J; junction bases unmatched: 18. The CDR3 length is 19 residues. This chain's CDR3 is CAISEGGLFDRGLLETQYF. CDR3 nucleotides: TGTGCCATCAGTGAGGGCGGTTTATTCGACAGGGGTCTGTTAGAGACCCAGTACTTC.

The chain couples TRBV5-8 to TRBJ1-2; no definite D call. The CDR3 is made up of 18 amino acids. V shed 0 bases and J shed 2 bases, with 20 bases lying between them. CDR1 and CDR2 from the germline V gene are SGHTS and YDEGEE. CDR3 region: CASSLDGREGSINYGYTF. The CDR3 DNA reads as TGTGCCAGCAGCTTGGATGGTAGGGAGGGCTCGATCAACTATGGCTACACCTTC.

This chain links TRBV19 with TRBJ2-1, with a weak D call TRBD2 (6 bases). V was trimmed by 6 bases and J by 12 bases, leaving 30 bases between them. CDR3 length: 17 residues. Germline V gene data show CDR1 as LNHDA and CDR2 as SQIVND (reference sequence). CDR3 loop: CASRSGRDWDFPSRQFF. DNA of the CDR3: TGTGCCAGTAGATCAGGCAGAGACTGGGACTTTCCTAGCCGGCAGTTCTTC.

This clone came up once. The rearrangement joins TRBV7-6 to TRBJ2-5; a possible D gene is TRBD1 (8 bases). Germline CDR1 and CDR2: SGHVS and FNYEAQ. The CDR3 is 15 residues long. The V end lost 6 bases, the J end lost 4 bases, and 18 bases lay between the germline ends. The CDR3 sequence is CASRHTGGVGETQYF. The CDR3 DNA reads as TGTGCCAGCAGACATACAGGGGGGGTCGGAGAGACCCAGTACTTC.

CDR3 amino acids: CSVGPGYMNTEAFF. DNA of the CDR3: TGCAGCGTTGGCCCAGGGTACATGAACACTGAAGCTTTCTTT. The chain joins TRBV29-1 to TRBJ1-1; D may be TRBD1 (5 bases). The CDR3 is 14 residues long. The ends were cut back, 4 bases at V and 0 bases at J, with 12 bases in the middle. Germline V gene lookup returns CDR1 SQVTM and CDR2 ANQGSEA.

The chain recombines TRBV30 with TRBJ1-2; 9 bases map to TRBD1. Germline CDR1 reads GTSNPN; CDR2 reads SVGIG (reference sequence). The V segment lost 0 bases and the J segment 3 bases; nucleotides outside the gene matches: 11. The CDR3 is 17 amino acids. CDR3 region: CAWSVRTGVPQDYGYTF. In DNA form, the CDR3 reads TGTGCCTGGAGTGTCCGGACAGGGGTTCCTCAGGACTATGGCTACACCTTC.

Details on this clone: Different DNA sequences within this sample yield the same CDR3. CDR3 in DNA: TGTGCCAGTAGTAGGGGGGTAGGCACTGAAGCTTTCTTT. It specifies CASSRGVGTEAFF. This chain connects TRBV19 to TRBJ1-1; weak D call: TRBD1 (5 bases). The V gene's germline CDR1 is LNHDA and CDR2 SQIVND (reference sequence). This CDR3 contains 13 residues. Trimming pared 4 bases from V and 4 bases from J, leaving 10 bases between.